This T cell receptor (beta chain) was captured by sequencing in a study of CD8 T cells in Susac syndrome. Reverse transcription of about 0.45 to 1 ug RNA was carried out with random hexamers. One entry per CDR3 protein, called by TCRdb with MiXCR from the immunoSEQ multiplex PCR reads. The table lists some 170,000 distinct CDR3 sequences, less than 95% of them singletons. Between the trimmed V and J ends, which lost 5 bases and 5 bases, there was a span of 10 bases. Germline V gene lookup returns CDR1 MNHEY and CDR2 SVGAGI. The CDR3 loop spans 13 amino acids. Blood CD8+ and CD4+ T cells underwent high-throughput TCR beta sequencing. TEMRA cells underwent FACS enrichment and CD8+ and CD4+ T cells underwent negative isolation.

J is TRBJ2-1 and V is TRBV6-5; D gene uncertain. Sequenced sample: CD4+ T cells from PBMCs. The clonotype originates from a human donor with multiple sclerosis. CDR3 region: CASSRRNDNEQFF. The CDR3 bases are TGTGCCAGCAGTAGACGGAACGACAATGAGCAGTTCTTC.